These T cell receptor beta chains were read from a single sample in a study of early T cells in non-severe SARS-CoV-2 infection. TCRdb analysed the 5' RACE reads with MiXCR anew, one entry per CDR3 protein. The sample has about 70,000 distinct CDR3 sequences; over 4% are singletons. The source material was whole blood, sampled at baseline. All receptors come from an adult who was a healthcare worker with PCR-confirmed SARS-CoV-2 infection or an uninfected control (not recorded which). Both conserved end residues are part of each CDR3. Each record gives: clone size, D gene, J gene, V gene, CDR3 protein, CDR3 DNA. A D gene is named only where the DNA matches it firmly. Expanded clones get a size class; other rows say once, few or many, or leave the size out.

>many|TRBD1|TRBJ2-7|TRBV20-1
CSASRTGNEQYF
TGCAGTGCTAGTCGGACAGGGAACGAGCAGTACTTC
>many|TRBD2|TRBJ2-3|TRBV7-6
CASSPTGNSGNGGTQYF
TGTGCCAGCAGCCCTACGGGGAATAGCGGGAATGGTGGTACGCAGTATTTT
>few|TRBD1|TRBJ2-1|TRBV29-1
CSVGGQGPFF
TGCAGCGTTGGAGGACAGGGTCCGTTCTTC
>many|TRBD2|TRBJ2-2|TRBV6-4
CASRAGGRTGELFF
TGTGCCAGCAGAGCGGGAGGGCGGACCGGGGAGCTGTTTTTT
>many|TRBD2|TRBJ2-1|TRBV7-9
CASSLGGDSGMNEQFF
TGTGCCAGCAGCTTAGGGGGGGATAGCGGGATGAATGAGCAGTTCTTC
>few|NA|TRBJ2-1|TRBV2
CASSAWTYNEQFF
TGTGCCAGCAGTGCATGGACCTACAATGAGCAGTTCTTC
>many|TRBD2|TRBJ2-1|TRBV10-3
CAISESSGGSYNEQFF
TGTGCCATCAGTGAATCTAGCGGAGGCTCCTACAATGAGCAGTTCTTC
>NA|TRBD1|TRBJ2-7|TRBV6-6
CASSYSPTGGWHEQYF
TGTGCCAGCAGTTACTCGCCGACAGGGGGCTGGCACGAGCAGTACTTC
>many|NA|TRBJ1-5|TRBV20-1
CSASSGRAYSNQPQHF
TGCAGTGCTAGTAGCGGCAGGGCCTATAGCAATCAGCCCCAGCATTTT
>many|NA|TRBJ2-3|TRBV10-3
CAMGTDTQYF
TGTGCCATGGGCACAGATACGCAGTATTTT
>NA|NA|TRBJ2-3|TRBV30
CAARTLTSTDTQYF
TGTGCCGCCAGGACTCTCACTAGCACAGATACGCAGTATTTT
>many|TRBD1|TRBJ2-5|TRBV10-2
CASSDGRTGGKTQYF
TGCGCCAGCAGTGATGGACGGACAGGGGGGAAGACCCAGTACTTC
>few|TRBD2|TRBJ2-7|TRBV3-1
CASSQATGGGSYEQYF
TGTGCCAGCAGCCAAGCTACGGGAGGGGGCTCCTACGAGCAGTACTTC
>few|TRBD2|TRBJ2-1|TRBV20-1
CSANTGTSEYNEQFF
TGCAGTGCAAATACCGGGACTAGCGAGTACAATGAGCAGTTCTTC
>NA|TRBD2|TRBJ2-7|TRBV20-1
CSAPASGRGEQYF
TGCAGTGCTCCGGCTAGCGGGAGAGGCGAGCAGTACTTC
>many|TRBD2|TRBJ2-7|TRBV28
CASSLRTSVRNEQYF
TGTGCCAGCAGTTTAAGGACTAGCGTCAGGAACGAGCAGTACTTC
>many|TRBD1|TRBJ1-5|TRBV29-1
CSVQTGNQPQHF
TGCAGCGTTCAGACAGGGAATCAGCCCCAGCATTTT
>many|NA|TRBJ2-4|TRBV6-5
CASRRDSSSNIQYF
TGTGCCAGCAGGCGGGACAGTTCCTCAAACATTCAGTACTTC
>NA|NA|TRBJ2-4|TRBV29-1
CSVGAGIKNIQYF
TGCAGCGTTGGGGCAGGGATCAAAAACATTCAGTACTTC
>NA|NA|TRBJ1-1|TRBV7-9
CASSADRFLNTEAFF
TGTGCCAGCAGCGCAGACAGGTTTTTGAACACTGAAGCTTTCTTT
>NA|NA|TRBJ2-5|TRBV2
CASRQGRETQYF
TGTGCCAGCAGACAGGGACGGGAGACCCAGTACTTC
>many|TRBD1|TRBJ2-7|TRBV20-1
CSARDRDPEGAEYEQYF
TGCAGTGCTCGCGACAGGGACCCTGAAGGAGCTGAATACGAGCAGTACTTC
>many|TRBD1|TRBJ1-5|TRBV7-9
CASSPTRGQGASGRNQPQHF
TGTGCCAGCAGCCCTACGCGTGGACAGGGGGCGAGCGGGCGCAATCAGCCCCAGCATTTT
>NA|NA|TRBJ2-1|TRBV2
CASKAEGYNEQFF
TGTGCCAGCAAAGCAGAGGGCTACAATGAGCAGTTCTTC
>NA|NA|TRBJ1-6|TRBV5-1
CASSLITTDSPLHF
TGCGCCAGCAGCTTGATTACCACCGATTCACCCCTCCACTTT
>many|NA|TRBJ2-1|TRBV27
CASSFSNNEQFF
TGTGCCAGCAGTTTCTCCAACAATGAGCAGTTCTTC
>few|TRBD2|TRBJ2-1|TRBV12-5
CASGLLRESGLYNEQFF
TGTGCTAGTGGTTTACTGCGGGAGTCTGGCCTTTACAATGAGCAGTTCTTC
>few|NA|TRBJ1-1|TRBV27
CASSPVGFNTEAFF
TGTGCCAGCAGTCCGGTGGGCTTCAACACTGAAGCTTTCTTT
>many|TRBD1|TRBJ1-1|TRBV5-6
CASSPADRGNTEVFF
TGTGCCAGCAGCCCAGCCGACAGGGGGAACACTGAAGTTTTCTTT
>NA|NA|TRBJ2-2|TRBV4-2
CASSRSGRGSENTGELFF
TGTGCCAGCAGCCGCAGCGGTAGGGGGTCCGAGAACACCGGGGAGCTGTTTTTT
>many|NA|TRBJ2-7|TRBV7-8
CASSLRAQSYEQYF
TGTGCCAGCAGCTTAAGAGCTCAGTCCTACGAGCAGTACTTC
>many|NA|TRBJ1-5|TRBV12-3/TRBV12-4
CASSLEGGRVSNQPQHF
TGTGCCAGCAGTTTAGAGGGGGGCCGCGTGAGCAATCAGCCCCAGCATTTT
>many|TRBD1|TRBJ1-1|TRBV7-2
CASSSDRGATEAFF
TGTGCCAGCAGCTCAGACAGGGGCGCCACTGAAGCTTTCTTT
>many|NA|TRBJ2-3|TRBV7-2
CASSFSDSGDTQYF
TGTGCCAGCAGCTTTTCTGACAGCGGAGATACGCAGTATTTT
>NA|NA|TRBJ2-1|TRBV6-5
CASSASSYNEQFF
TGTGCCAGCAGTGCCTCCTCCTACAATGAGCAGTTCTTC
>NA|NA|TRBJ2-7|TRBV2
CASSESAYEQYF
TGTGCCAGCAGTGAATCTGCTTACGAGCAGTACTTC
>many|NA|TRBJ1-2|TRBV5-1
CASSLRAENYGYTF
TGCGCCAGCAGCTTGCGAGCGGAGAACTATGGCTACACCTTC
>many|NA|TRBJ2-3|TRBV7-9
CASSLGAGVDADTQYF
TGTGCCAGCAGCTTAGGGGCAGGGGTCGACGCAGATACGCAGTATTTT
>few|TRBD1|TRBJ1-6|TRBV20-1
CSAANRDRGYNSPLHF
TGCAGTGCGGCCAACCGGGACAGGGGCTATAATTCACCCCTCCACTTT
>NA|NA|TRBJ1-1|TRBV12-3/TRBV12-4
CASSSRGPGFF
TGTGCCAGCAGTTCCCGGGGCCCGGGTTTCTTT
>few|NA|TRBJ2-3|TRBV28
CASTKVPGGGADTQYF
TGTGCCAGCACCAAGGTCCCGGGCGGAGGCGCAGATACGCAGTATTTT
>many|NA|TRBJ1-4|TRBV20-1
CSALGLDEKLFF
TGCAGTGCACTTGGCCTCGATGAAAAACTGTTTTTT
>few|NA|TRBJ2-7|TRBV7-9
CASSLPKYQTGYEQYF
TGTGCCAGCAGCTTACCCAAATACCAGACAGGATACGAGCAGTACTTC
>NA|NA|TRBJ2-7|TRBV5-7
CASSSTGEEVYEQYF
TGTGCCAGCAGCTCCACTGGGGAGGAGGTCTACGAGCAGTACTTC
>NA|NA|TRBJ2-2|TRBV27
CASSKRDTNTGELFF
TGTGCCAGCAGTAAAAGGGACACCAACACCGGGGAGCTGTTTTTT
>few|NA|TRBJ2-1|TRBV28
CASRGGVLNEQFF
TGTGCCAGCAGGGGGGGAGTTCTCAATGAGCAGTTCTTC
>NA|TRBD1|TRBJ1-1|TRBV5-1
CASSLQAGGNTEAFF
TGCGCCAGCAGCTTGCAGGCAGGGGGAAACACTGAAGCTTTCTTT
>NA|NA|TRBJ2-1|TRBV18
CASSPAAISYNEQFF
TGTGCCAGCTCACCCGCGGCTATCTCCTACAATGAGCAGTTCTTC
>few|NA|TRBJ1-5|TRBV7-2
CASSLEAGENQPQHF
TGTGCCAGCAGCTTAGAGGCAGGGGAGAATCAGCCCCAGCATTTT
>many|NA|TRBJ2-1|TRBV6-1
CASSEGRGGGNEQFF
TGTGCCAGCAGTGAAGGCAGGGGGGGTGGAAATGAGCAGTTCTTC
>many|NA|TRBJ1-1|TRBV6-1
CASRTPEAFF
TGTGCCAGCAGGACCCCTGAAGCTTTCTTT
>many|NA|TRBJ1-6|TRBV20-1
CSARESRGSPLHF
TGCAGTGCTAGAGAGTCCCGCGGTTCACCCCTCCACTTT
>many|TRBD2|TRBJ2-1|TRBV20-1
CSGVDFPGGDYNEQFF
TGCAGTGGGGTTGATTTCCCGGGAGGGGACTACAATGAGCAGTTCTTC
>many|TRBD2|TRBJ2-1|TRBV11-2
CASSLDGTSGLSSYNEQFF
TGTGCCAGCAGCTTAGATGGGACTAGCGGCCTGAGCTCCTACAATGAGCAGTTCTTC